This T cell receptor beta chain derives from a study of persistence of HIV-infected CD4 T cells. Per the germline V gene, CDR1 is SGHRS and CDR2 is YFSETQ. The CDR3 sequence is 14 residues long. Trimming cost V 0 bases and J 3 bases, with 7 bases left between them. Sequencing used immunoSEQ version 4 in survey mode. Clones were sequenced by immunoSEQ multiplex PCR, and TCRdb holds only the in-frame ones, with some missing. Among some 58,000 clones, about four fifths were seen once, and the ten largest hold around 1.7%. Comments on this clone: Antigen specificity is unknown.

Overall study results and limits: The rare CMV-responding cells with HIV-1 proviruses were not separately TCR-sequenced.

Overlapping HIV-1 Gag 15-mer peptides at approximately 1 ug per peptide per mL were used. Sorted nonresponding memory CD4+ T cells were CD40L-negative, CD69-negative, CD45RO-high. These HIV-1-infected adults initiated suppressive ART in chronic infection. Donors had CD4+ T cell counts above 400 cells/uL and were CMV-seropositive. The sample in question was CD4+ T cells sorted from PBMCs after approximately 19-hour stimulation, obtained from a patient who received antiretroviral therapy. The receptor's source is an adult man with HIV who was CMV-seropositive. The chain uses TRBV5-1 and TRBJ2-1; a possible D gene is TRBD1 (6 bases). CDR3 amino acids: CASSLGGGYNEQFF. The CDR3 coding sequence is TGCGCCAGCAGCTTGGGAGGGGGCTACAATGAGCAGTTCTTC.